This T cell receptor beta chain was retrieved from a study of T cells in Graves' hyperthyroidism and ophthalmopathy. This clonotype was counted many times. Regions amplified from RNA transcripts were the TCR beta CDR3 regions. When the TCR CDR3 underwent first-round RT-PCR, the HTBI primer set was used. TCRdb redid the calling of the multiplex PCR reads with MiXCR, one entry per CDR3 protein. The profile shows nearly 600,000 distinct CDR3 sequences, 11% to 15% of them singletons. Germline values: CDR1 SGHTA, CDR2 FQGNSA. The CDR3 totals 11 residues. Trimming shortened V by 7 bases and J by 4 bases, and 7 bases separated the two germline ends.

This sequence was found in a woman aged 25 to 39 with Graves' hyperthyroidism that later progressed to Graves' ophthalmopathy. J is TRBJ2-5 and V is TRBV7-2, with no clear D. The specimen was blood. In DNA form, the CDR3 reads TGTGCCAGCAACCTCGCAGAGACCCAGTACTTC. Translation: CASNLAETQYF.